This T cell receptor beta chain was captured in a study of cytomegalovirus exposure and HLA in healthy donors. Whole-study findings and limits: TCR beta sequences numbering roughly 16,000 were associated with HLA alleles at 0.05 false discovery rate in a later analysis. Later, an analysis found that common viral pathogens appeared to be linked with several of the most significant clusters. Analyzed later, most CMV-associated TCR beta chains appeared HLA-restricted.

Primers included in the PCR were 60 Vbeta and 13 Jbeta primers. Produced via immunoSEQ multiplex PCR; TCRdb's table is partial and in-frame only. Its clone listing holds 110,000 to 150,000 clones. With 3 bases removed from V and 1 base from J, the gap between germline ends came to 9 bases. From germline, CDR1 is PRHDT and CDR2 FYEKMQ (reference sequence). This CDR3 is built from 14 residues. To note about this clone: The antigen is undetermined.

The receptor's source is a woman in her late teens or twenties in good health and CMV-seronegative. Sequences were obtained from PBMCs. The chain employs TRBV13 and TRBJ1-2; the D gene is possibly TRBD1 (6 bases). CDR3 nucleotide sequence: TGTGCCAGCAGCTTGGGGGCTGTTAACTATGGCTACACCTTC. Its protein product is CASSLGAVNYGYTF.